What follows are 11 T cell receptor beta chains derived from one specimen sequenced in a study of radiotherapy plus CTLA-4 blockade in lung cancer. Data came from immunoSEQ multiplex PCR; TCRdb stores just in-frame clones and leaves some out. Of tens of thousands of clones listed, 80% to 90% were seen once; the top ten hold 4.8%. The sequenced sample was peripheral blood, obtained from a patient treated with radiotherapy plus ipilimumab. The source of these receptors is a human donor with non-small cell lung cancer whose response to radiotherapy plus ipilimumab could not be evaluated.

The chain is built from TRBV27 and TRBJ1-3; D not resolved. The CDR3 length is 13 residues. V shed 2 bases and J shed 3 bases, with 5 bases lying between them. The germline V gene encodes CDR1 MNHEY and CDR2 SMNVEV (reference sequence). The DNA of the CDR3 is TGTGCCAGCAGTTTAGGTAGTGGAAACACCATATATTTT. Its translation: CASSLGSGNTIYF.

V is TRBV30 and J is TRBJ2-5; a weak D match, TRBD2 (6 bases). The CDR3 spans 12 residues. CDR1 GTSNPN and CDR2 SVGIG come from the germline V gene (reference sequence). V lost 0 bases, J lost 5 bases, and 7 bases lay in between. The CDR3 reads CAWSVGRETQYF. The CDR3 DNA reads as TGTGCCTGGAGTGTTGGGAGGGAGACCCAGTACTTC.

In the case of this clone: This CDR3 is also generated by other DNA sequences in the sample. V gene TRBV7-2 combines with J gene TRBJ2-1, with TRBD1 matching 9 bases. V was pared by 4 bases and J by 1 base, with 2 bases of the junction left unmatched. Germline V gene sequence: CDR1 SGHTA, CDR2 FQGNSA. The CDR3 length is 15 residues. The CDR3 DNA follows: TGTGCCAGCAGCTCAGGGACAGGGTCCTACAATGAGCAGTTCTTC. The encoded protein is CASSSGTGSYNEQFF.

The chain uses TRBV7-2 and TRBJ2-1; 9 bases match TRBD2. This CDR3 is 19 amino acids long. From germline, CDR1 is SGHTA and CDR2 FQGNSA. The V and J ends lost 2 bases and 0 bases, in that order; junction bases with no gene match: 11. The CDR3 nucleotides read TGTGCCAGCAGCTTAAGGCCTAGCGGGACCTTTTCCTCCTACAATGAGCAGTTCTTC. It yields the protein CASSLRPSGTFSSYNEQFF.

The CDR3 is CASRPPGQGGSSLYGYTF. CDR3 in DNA: TGTGCCAGCAGGCCCCCGGGACAGGGGGGGTCATCCCTTTATGGCTACACCTTC. The rearrangement uses TRBV28 and TRBJ1-2, with 11 bases matching TRBD1. Germline CDR1 reads MDHEN; CDR2 reads SYDVKM. The trim removed 6 bases at V and 5 bases at J, leaving 17 bases unmatched. This CDR3 is built from 18 residues.

The gene calls are TRBV2 and TRBJ1-2; D call uncertain. Between the trimmed V and J ends, which lost 6 bases and 4 bases, there was a span of 18 bases. The germline V gene encodes CDR1 SNHLY and CDR2 FYNNEI. CDR3 length: 15 residues. Here the CDR3 reads CASSHNERAGYGYTF. The CDR3 DNA follows: TGTGCCAGCAGCCACAATGAGAGGGCCGGCTATGGCTACACCTTC.

This sequence joins TRBV28 and TRBJ1-2; maybe TRBD1 (6 bases). The CDR3 runs 13 residues. Germline CDR1 reads MDHEN; CDR2 reads SYDVKM. V dropped 6 bases and J dropped 3 bases, with 11 bases sitting between them. The CDR3 sequence is CASSFRGDYGYTF. The CDR3 bases are TGTGCCAGCAGCTTCAGGGGCGACTATGGCTACACCTTC.

CDR3 coding DNA: TGCGCCAGCGCGCCTCTTACCCAAGAGACCCAGTACTTC. Protein product: CASAPLTQETQYF. This chain uses TRBV4-1 with TRBJ2-5; D is undetermined. The CDR3 has 13 amino acids. Trimming shortened V by 8 bases and J by 1 base, and 11 bases separated the two germline ends. Germline CDR1 reads MGHRA; CDR2 reads YSYEKL.

This clone came up a few times. V is TRBV27 and J is TRBJ1-1; D unclear. Germline lookup yields CDR1 MNHEY and CDR2 SMNVEV (reference sequence). The CDR3 is 17 amino acids. Trimming removed 4 bases from V and 3 bases from J, with 21 bases in between. The CDR3 DNA is TGTGCCAGCAGTTCCACCCAAGGAGGAAGACTAGACACTGAAGCTTTCTTT. Amino acid sequence: CASSSTQGGRLDTEAFF.

This chain uses TRBV18 with TRBJ2-7; TRBD2 might be the D (7 bases). Trimming removed 0 bases at V and 6 bases at J, with 15 bases between. Germline CDR1 reads KGHSH; CDR2 reads LQKENI. The CDR3 is 15 amino acids. The CDR3 nucleotides read TGTGCCAGCTCACCACCGGGCAACAGGGAGGGCGAGCAGTACTTC. Amino acid sequence: CASSPPGNREGEQYF.

The rearrangement uses TRBV28 and TRBJ2-7, with 7 nucleotides matching TRBD1. The germline V gene has CDR1 MDHEN and CDR2 SYDVKM. The CDR3 extends over 14 amino acids. The J segment lost 7 bases and the V segment lost 1 base, leaving 7 bases of the junction unmatched. The CDR3 loop is CASSLSRQGEEQYF. In DNA form, the CDR3 reads TGTGCCAGCAGTTTATCGCGACAGGGTGAGGAGCAGTACTTC.